This is a list of T cell receptor beta chains from one sample in a study of cytomegalovirus exposure and HLA in healthy donors. Clones were sequenced by immunoSEQ multiplex PCR, and TCRdb holds only the in-frame ones, with some missing. The sample shows under 50,000 clones, approximately 90% of them seen only once. Material: PBMCs. These receptors all come from a woman aged 40 to 55 in good health and CMV-seropositive. Each CDR3 is given with its conserved first and last residue. D genes are given only for firm matches. Only part of the rows carry a size: once, few, many, or a class if the clone is expanded.

j_call: TRBJ2-2
d_call: .
clone_size: .
v_call: TRBV7-2
cdr3_nt: TGTGCCAGCAGCCGGGAATTTGGCGGGGAGCTGTTTTTT
cdr3_aa: CASSREFGGELFF

j_call: TRBJ2-3
d_call: TRBD2
clone_size: once
v_call: TRBV28
cdr3_nt: TGTGCCAGCAGTTTGTGGACTAGTAGAACAGATACGCAGTATTTT
cdr3_aa: CASSLWTSRTDTQYF

j_call: TRBJ1-2
d_call: TRBD1
clone_size: few
v_call: TRBV5-4
cdr3_nt: TGTGCCAGCAGCTCCCGGGACAGGGGGCTCTATGGCTACACCTTC
cdr3_aa: CASSSRDRGLYGYTF

j_call: TRBJ2-1
d_call: TRBD2
clone_size: few
v_call: TRBV15
cdr3_nt: TGTGCCACCAGCAGGGGGGCGGGGGGGAATGAGCAGTTCTTC
cdr3_aa: CATSRGAGGNEQFF

j_call: TRBJ2-7
d_call: .
clone_size: .
v_call: TRBV27
cdr3_nt: TGTGCCAGCAGCCTTATACTCCGGGGTGACTACGAGCAGTACTTC
cdr3_aa: CASSLILRGDYEQYF

j_call: TRBJ2-7
d_call: TRBD2
clone_size: .
v_call: TRBV18
cdr3_nt: TGTGCCAGCTCACCCTTGGGGGGGTACGAGCAGTACTTC
cdr3_aa: CASSPLGGYEQYF

j_call: TRBJ1-6
d_call: TRBD1
clone_size: .
v_call: TRBV5-6
cdr3_nt: TGTGCCAGCAGCTTGGAGGAGGCGGACAGGGAGAATTCACCCCTCCACTTT
cdr3_aa: CASSLEEADRENSPLHF

j_call: TRBJ1-1
d_call: .
clone_size: .
v_call: TRBV4-2
cdr3_nt: TGTGCCAGCGCTGCGGGGGGCAATGTTGCTGAAGCTTTCTTT
cdr3_aa: CASAAGGNVAEAFF

j_call: TRBJ2-1
d_call: .
clone_size: .
v_call: TRBV5-6
cdr3_nt: TGTGCCAGCAGCCCGGCCCTCCCAGCGGAGCAGTTCTTC
cdr3_aa: CASSPALPAEQFF

j_call: TRBJ2-1
d_call: .
clone_size: once
v_call: TRBV5-4
cdr3_nt: TGTGCCAGCAGAAAAGGCGGAGCAGACTACAATGAGCAGTTCTTC
cdr3_aa: CASRKGGADYNEQFF

j_call: TRBJ1-1
d_call: .
clone_size: .
v_call: TRBV2
cdr3_nt: TGTGCCAGCAGTGAAAACCAGGTAGGAAAAGCTTTCTTT
cdr3_aa: CASSENQVGKAFF

j_call: TRBJ1-4
d_call: .
clone_size: .
v_call: TRBV28
cdr3_nt: TGTGCCAGCACCTCACGGGGGGAACCTAATGAAAAACTGTTTTTT
cdr3_aa: CASTSRGEPNEKLFF

j_call: TRBJ2-2
d_call: .
clone_size: .
v_call: TRBV7-9
cdr3_nt: TGTTCCAGCAGCTTATCACAAAAAAACACCGGGGAGCTGTTTTTT
cdr3_aa: CSSSLSQKNTGELFF

j_call: TRBJ2-7
d_call: TRBD1
clone_size: .
v_call: TRBV18
cdr3_nt: TGTGCCAGCTCAACGGGACAGGCCCGTCTGGACGAGCAGTACTTC
cdr3_aa: CASSTGQARLDEQYF

j_call: TRBJ2-7
d_call: TRBD1
clone_size: .
v_call: TRBV2
cdr3_nt: TGTGCCAGCACCGAGAGGGGACAGGGATCCTACGAGCAGTACTTC
cdr3_aa: CASTERGQGSYEQYF

j_call: TRBJ2-7
d_call: .
clone_size: .
v_call: TRBV28
cdr3_nt: TGTGCCAGCTTTGCGTCGGGTCCCGTTTACGAGCAGTACTTC
cdr3_aa: CASFASGPVYEQYF

j_call: TRBJ1-1
d_call: .
clone_size: .
v_call: TRBV19
cdr3_nt: TGTGCCAGTAATGAGTGGGGACAAAAGGCTTTCTTT
cdr3_aa: CASNEWGQKAFF

j_call: TRBJ1-2
d_call: .
clone_size: .
v_call: TRBV7-2
cdr3_nt: TGTGCCAGCAGCGGATATGACAGCTATAACTATGGCTACACCTTC
cdr3_aa: CASSGYDSYNYGYTF

j_call: TRBJ1-5
d_call: TRBD1
clone_size: .
v_call: TRBV28
cdr3_nt: TGTGCCAGCAGGGGGGACAGGGGCCCTTTAGGACAGCCCCAGCATTTT
cdr3_aa: CASRGDRGPLGQPQHF

j_call: TRBJ1-5
d_call: .
clone_size: .
v_call: TRBV5-1
cdr3_nt: TGCGCCAGCAGCTTGGAGTCAGGTTCTCATCAGCCCCAGCATTTT
cdr3_aa: CASSLESGSHQPQHF

j_call: TRBJ2-2
d_call: TRBD1
clone_size: .
v_call: TRBV10-2
cdr3_nt: TGCGCCAGCTCGGGACAGGGCTACACCGGGGAGCTGTTTTTT
cdr3_aa: CASSGQGYTGELFF

j_call: TRBJ1-2
d_call: .
clone_size: .
v_call: TRBV6-5
cdr3_nt: TGTGCCAGCAGCGATACGACAAGGAGGGACTACACCTTC
cdr3_aa: CASSDTTRRDYTF

j_call: TRBJ1-5
d_call: .
clone_size: .
v_call: TRBV28
cdr3_nt: TGTGCCAGCAGATTGACAGATAGCAATCAGCCCCAGCATTTT
cdr3_aa: CASRLTDSNQPQHF

j_call: TRBJ1-2
d_call: TRBD1
clone_size: .
v_call: TRBV5-1
cdr3_nt: TGCGCCAGCAGCTCGGGACAGGGGGATGGCTACACCTTC
cdr3_aa: CASSSGQGDGYTF

j_call: TRBJ2-1
d_call: TRBD2
clone_size: once
v_call: TRBV11-3
cdr3_nt: TGTGCCAGCAGCCCAGACGCGGGAGGTGAGCAGTTCTTC
cdr3_aa: CASSPDAGGEQFF

j_call: TRBJ1-1
d_call: TRBD1
clone_size: .
v_call: TRBV5-1
cdr3_nt: TGCGCCAGCAGCTCGCTACAGGGGGCGCGAGGGACTGAAGCTTTCTTT
cdr3_aa: CASSSLQGARGTEAFF

j_call: TRBJ2-1
d_call: TRBD2
clone_size: .
v_call: TRBV6-4
cdr3_nt: TGTGCCAGCAGTGACTGGGGGGGGAGAAGCAATGAGCAGTTCTTC
cdr3_aa: CASSDWGGRSNEQFF

j_call: TRBJ1-2
d_call: TRBD1
clone_size: .
v_call: TRBV18
cdr3_nt: TGTGCCAGCTCACCACCGACAGGGGTGGGTGGCTACACCTTC
cdr3_aa: CASSPPTGVGGYTF

j_call: TRBJ2-7
d_call: .
clone_size: .
v_call: TRBV15
cdr3_nt: TGTGCCACCAGCAGTGAGGGCGAGCAGTACTTC
cdr3_aa: CATSSEGEQYF

j_call: TRBJ2-3
d_call: .
clone_size: .
v_call: TRBV9
cdr3_nt: TGTGCCAGCAGCGCTATAACAGATACGCAGTATTTT
cdr3_aa: CASSAITDTQYF

j_call: TRBJ1-3
d_call: .
clone_size: .
v_call: TRBV28
cdr3_nt: TGTGCCAGCAGTTCAGCGGGCGCTGGAAACACCATATATTTT
cdr3_aa: CASSSAGAGNTIYF

j_call: TRBJ1-3
d_call: .
clone_size: few
v_call: TRBV7-2
cdr3_nt: TGTGCCAGCAGCCGGTTGGGGGACACGAGAATTAACACCATATATTTT
cdr3_aa: CASSRLGDTRINTIYF

j_call: TRBJ1-2
d_call: .
clone_size: .
v_call: TRBV6-1
cdr3_nt: TGTGCCAGCAGTGTAATTGAGAGGGTTTATGGCTACACCTTC
cdr3_aa: CASSVIERVYGYTF

j_call: TRBJ2-5
d_call: .
clone_size: .
v_call: TRBV5-6
cdr3_nt: TGTGCCAGCAGCTTGCCCGGCGGGACCCAGTACTTC
cdr3_aa: CASSLPGGTQYF

j_call: TRBJ1-1
d_call: .
clone_size: .
v_call: TRBV18
cdr3_nt: TGTGCCAGCTCACCGCTGGGTGAACGGGGCACTGAAGCTTTCTTT
cdr3_aa: CASSPLGERGTEAFF

j_call: TRBJ2-1
d_call: .
clone_size: .
v_call: TRBV28
cdr3_nt: TGTGCCAGCAGCCTACCACGGGGGAATGAGCAGTTCTTC
cdr3_aa: CASSLPRGNEQFF